The 8 T cell receptor beta chains in this list originate from one sample, sequenced in a study of blood T cell repertoires in COVID-19. Here immunoSEQ multiplex PCR was the method, and the copy in TCRdb shows in-frame clones only, minus some. This repertoire shows about 120,000 clones, about 79% found once; its top ten account for roughly 4%. Material: peripheral blood. The receptors derive from a woman over 75 with acute or convalescent COVID-19.

The CDR3 DNA reads as TGTGCCAGCAGCTACATGATGAACACTGAAGCTTTCTTT. This codes for CASSYMMNTEAFF. The V and J genes are TRBV7-2 and TRBJ1-1; D is ambiguous. Germline values: CDR1 SGHTA, CDR2 FQGNSA. This CDR3 comprises 13 residues. Trimming removed 4 bases at V and 0 bases at J, with 6 bases between.

There are a few counts of this clone. The chain joins TRBV7-3 to TRBJ1-1; unclear D gene. V was shortened by 6 bases and J by 0 bases, with 8 bases between the two germline ends. Germline V lookup: CDR1 SGHTA, CDR2 FQGTGA. The CDR3 is 13 residues long. The DNA for the CDR3 is TGTGCCAGCAGTAGCAACTTGAACACTGAAGCTTTCTTT. Translation gives CASSSNLNTEAFF.

This chain links TRBV25-1 with TRBJ1-1; 9 positions agree with TRBD1. The ends lost 4 bases at V and 6 bases at J; junction bases unmatched: 6. Germline V lookup: CDR1 MGHDK, CDR2 SYGVNS. This CDR3 contains 14 residues. The CDR3 protein is CASSGQGDVAEAFF. The CDR3 DNA sequence: TGTGCCAGCAGTGGACAGGGGGATGTCGCTGAAGCTTTCTTT.

This chain connects TRBV7-2 to TRBJ2-7; 15 bases line up with TRBD2. The V gene's germline CDR1 is SGHTA and CDR2 FQGNSA. V lost 7 bases and J lost 6; bases outside the gene matches: 10. The CDR3 contains 16 residues. CDR3 sequence: CASNGLAGGPQSEQYF. The DNA of the CDR3 is TGTGCCAGCAACGGACTAGCGGGAGGGCCCCAAAGCGAGCAGTACTTC.

The V gene is TRBV6-6, the J gene TRBJ2-2; 10 bases map to TRBD2. The CDR3 covers 17 residues. V lost 5 bases, J lost 6 bases, and 12 bases stayed unmatched. Germline V CDR1 and CDR2: MNHNY, SVGAGI (reference sequence). The CDR3 sequence: CASSHSHSGRAAGELFF. The CDR3 coding sequence is TGTGCCAGCAGTCACAGTCACAGCGGGAGGGCCGCCGGGGAGCTGTTTTTT.

The chain employs TRBV28 and TRBJ2-5; possible D gene TRBD2, 6 bases. The ends were cut back, 8 bases at V and 5 bases at J, with 21 bases in the middle. This CDR3 region has 15 residues. The germline V gene has CDR1 MDHEN and CDR2 SYDVKM. The CDR3 is CASRSGGIRWETQYF. Written as DNA, the CDR3 is TGTGCCAGCCGCTCCGGGGGTATTAGGTGGGAGACCCAGTACTTC.

The chain joins TRBV14 to TRBJ1-3; perhaps TRBD1 as D (5 bases). Trimming removed 0 bases at V and 4 bases at J, with 22 bases between. CDR3 length: 19 residues. Germline CDR1 and CDR2: SGHDN and FVKESK. The CDR3, as DNA: TGTGCCAGCAGCCAAGATCTCTGGGCAGGGAGGTTGTCCGGAAACACCATATATTTT. This codes for CASSQDLWAGRLSGNTIYF.

The V and J genes are TRBV27 and TRBJ1-1, with 9 nucleotides matching TRBD1. Losses at the gene ends were 9 bases for V and 1 base for J; bases not matched to a gene: 27. From germline, CDR1 is MNHEY and CDR2 SMNVEV (reference sequence). CDR3 length equals 21 residues. The CDR3 is CASIREWGQGRLPRRNTEAFF. The DNA of the CDR3 is TGTGCCAGTATAAGGGAATGGGGACAGGGAAGGTTGCCCCGTAGGAACACTGAAGCTTTCTTT.